This T cell receptor beta chain was recorded in a study of beta chain features in type 1 diabetes. This CDR3 is built from 16 residues. This clone has only a few counts. Of the isolated RNA, all was reverse transcribed, and so the sequenced material was expressed TCRB transcripts. Sequenced by immunoSEQ multiplex PCR; TCRdb stores in-frame clones only, minus some. The table includes approximately 150,000 clones, approximately 9.1% detected once. The rearrangement uses TRBV21-1 and TRBJ2-1; the D call in the table, TRBD2, was not verified against the DNA. TRBV21-1 is listed as a pseudogene. This TCR was recovered from a woman under 30 in good health. Source material: central memory CD4+ T cells from blood. This chain's CDR3 is CASSSRTSGSMNEQFF. The CDR3 region has the DNA TGTGCCAGCAGCTCTCGGACTAGCGGGAGTATGAATGAGCAGTTCTTC.